The clone carrying this T cell receptor (beta chain) has at least ten counts. This entry belongs to a study of response to subunit inactivated influenza vaccine. TCRdb independently ran MiXCR on the RT-PCR reads; one entry per CDR3 protein. The table includes 500,000 to 700,000 distinct CDR3 sequences, around 25% detected once. The V gene's germline CDR1 is SQVTM and CDR2 ANQGSEA. This CDR3 is built from 14 residues. Trimming cost V 7 bases and J 3 bases, with 16 bases left between them. This sample also belongs to another study, concerning T cells expressing NK-cell markers. That paper notes: For TCR beta, cDNA was produced by 5'RACE template switching with UMIs. The dominant NKG2C+ clonotypes represented about 1.0-8% of CD8+ T cells in several donors. Once again these clonotypes came out on top in the CD3+CD56-NKG2C+ fraction of several donors. Whether expanded NKG2C+ T cell clones were HCMV specific stayed uncertain.

The specimen comprised CD4+ T cells sorted from PBMCs, sampled 12 days after vaccination. The chain recombines TRBV29-1 with TRBJ2-1; D is possibly TRBD1 or TRBD2 (5 bases each). The sequence derives from a middle-aged man who received an inactivated influenza vaccine. CDR3: CSARLGAIYNEQFF. The DNA for the CDR3 is TGCAGCGCCCGACTCGGGGCGATCTACAATGAGCAGTTCTTC.